These 11 T cell receptor beta chains were sequenced from one sample in a study of regulatory T cells in long-lasting Graves disease. Stated time point: newly diagnosed GD, antithyroid drugs for less than 3 months. There was RNA extracted from PBMCs, and the TCR library was made from it. For TCR beta, libraries came from iRepertoire HTBI primers and Arm-PCR of CDR3 regions. TCRdb ran MiXCR on the multiplex PCR reads and lists one entry per CDR3 protein. The data show roughly 320,000 distinct CDR3 sequences, 16% seen once. This sample also belongs to another study, concerning T cells in Graves' hyperthyroidism and ophthalmopathy.

Specimen: peripheral blood mononuclear cells (PBMCs), collected at new diagnosis, from a patient treated with antithyroid drugs. These receptors were obtained from a man aged 35 to 55 with Graves disease.

This clonotype was observed at least ten times. V gene TRBV5-5 combines with J gene TRBJ2-3; D remains unclear. Germline CDR1 and CDR2: SGHKS and YYEKEE (reference sequence). Trimming removed 0 bases at V and 2 bases at J, with 4 bases between. This CDR3 contains 13 residues. The CDR3 sequence: CASSLEITDTQYF. CDR3 nucleotides: TGTGCCAGCAGCTTGGAGATCACAGATACGCAGTATTTT.

In its sample, this clonotype was seen many times. V gene TRBV11-2 combines with J gene TRBJ2-2; no clear D gene. This CDR3 has 13 amino acids. Trimming took 4 bases from V and 4 from J, leaving 7 bases between them. Per germline, CDR1 SGHAT and CDR2 FQNNGV. CDR3 DNA sequence: TGTGCCAGCAGCTCCTGGGCCACCGGGGAGCTGTTTTTT. It is translated as CASSSWATGELFF. The whole variable domain, remainder taken from reference TRBV11-2 and TRBJ2-2, is EAGVAQSPRYKIIEKRQSVAFWCNPISGHATLYWYQQILGQGPKLLIQFQNNGVVDDSQLPKDRFSAERLKGVDSTLKIQPAKLEDSAVYLCASSSWATGELFFGEGSRLTVL.

This clonotype was found many times. The chain combines TRBV7-3 with TRBJ2-7; the match to TRBD1 covers 8 bases. CDR3 size: 13 residues. Germline assignment: CDR1 SGHTA and CDR2 FQGTGA. V lost 3 bases, J lost 5 bases, and 3 bases stayed unmatched. CDR3 loop: CASSLGQANEQYF. The CDR3, as DNA: TGTGCCAGCAGCTTGGGACAGGCTAACGAGCAGTACTTC.

This clonotype was recorded at least ten times. The rearrangement links TRBV6-2 or TRBV6-3 to TRBJ1-1; D may be TRBD1 (5 bases). The V gene's germline CDR1 is MNHEY and CDR2 SVGEGT. V was cut by 2 bases and J by 3 bases, with 16 bases left in between. This CDR3 has 16 amino acids. CDR3 loop: CASSYRGTAEDTEAFF. The DNA for the CDR3 is TGTGCCAGCAGTTACCGGGGGACCGCAGAGGACACTGAAGCTTTCTTT.

The chain uses TRBV6-1 and TRBJ2-7; TRBD2 matches at 7 bases. Unmatched junction bases numbered 13, after V lost 6 bases and J lost 2 bases. The CDR3 has 16 residues. CDR1 and CDR2 from the germline V gene are MNHNS and SASEGT. The CDR3 bases are TGTGCCAGCAGCTCCCCTGCGAGCGGGAATGCCTACGAGCAGTACTTC. Amino acids: CASSSPASGNAYEQYF.

This clonotype was picked up a small number of times. The V call is TRBV5-1, the J call TRBJ2-2, with D perhaps matching TRBD1 (5 bases). The germline gives CDR1 SGHRS, CDR2 YFSETQ. This CDR3 has 15 amino acids. V lost 4 bases, J lost 7 bases, and 17 bases lay in between. This CDR3 is CASSILQVTGGELFF. CDR3 DNA: TGCGCCAGCAGCATTCTGCAGGTTACAGGCGGGGAGCTGTTTTTT.

The rearrangement joins TRBV28 to TRBJ1-1; tentative D call: TRBD1 (5 bases). With 6 bases removed from V and 7 bases from J, the gap between germline ends came to 15 bases. Germline V CDR1 and CDR2: MDHEN, SYDVKM. This CDR3 is built from 13 residues. The CDR3 nucleotides are TGTGCCAGCAGACTTACTTGGGGCGGTGAAGCTTTCTTT. It is translated as CASRLTWGGEAFF.

Regarding this clonotype: A far larger clone is only one base removed, so a read error is likely. The chain employs TRBV28 and TRBJ2-1, with no clear D. Trimming left V 2 bases short and J 10 bases short, with 12 bases between. The V gene's germline CDR1 is MDHEN and CDR2 SYDVKM. This CDR3 has 13 residues. CDR3 sequence (DNA): TGTGCCAGCAGTTTACTCCGAGCCTACGAGCAGTTCTTC. It encodes CASSLLRAYEQFF.

The J gene is TRBJ2-7, the V gene TRBV11-2; D is ambiguous. Trimming removed 5 bases from V and 2 bases from J, with 19 bases in between. The CDR3 has 16 amino acids. Germline values: CDR1 SGHAT, CDR2 FQNNGV. CDR3 DNA: TGTGCCAGCAGCCAAGATTCTCAACCAGGCGCCTACGAGCAGTACTTC. Translating gives CASSQDSQPGAYEQYF.

This clonotype occurred many times. The chain employs TRBV12-3 or TRBV12-4 and TRBJ2-5, with TRBD2 matching over 11 bases. The CDR3 covers 15 residues. With V trimmed by 3 bases and J by 4 bases, 4 bases remained unmatched. CDR3 DNA sequence: TGTGCCAGCAGTTTGATTAGCGGGAGGGTAGAGACCCAGTACTTC. It yields the protein CASSLISGRVETQYF.

This clonotype was seen only a few times. V is TRBV3-1 and J is TRBJ2-5; 11 bases are shared with TRBD2. V lost 4 bases to trimming and J lost 2 bases; unmatched junction nucleotides: 3. CDR3 length: 15 residues. CDR1 is LGHDT and CDR2 is YNNKEL in the germline V gene (reference sequence). CDR3 coding DNA: TGTGCCAGCAGCCGGGGACTAGCGGAACAAGAGACCCAGTACTTC. Residues: CASSRGLAEQETQYF.